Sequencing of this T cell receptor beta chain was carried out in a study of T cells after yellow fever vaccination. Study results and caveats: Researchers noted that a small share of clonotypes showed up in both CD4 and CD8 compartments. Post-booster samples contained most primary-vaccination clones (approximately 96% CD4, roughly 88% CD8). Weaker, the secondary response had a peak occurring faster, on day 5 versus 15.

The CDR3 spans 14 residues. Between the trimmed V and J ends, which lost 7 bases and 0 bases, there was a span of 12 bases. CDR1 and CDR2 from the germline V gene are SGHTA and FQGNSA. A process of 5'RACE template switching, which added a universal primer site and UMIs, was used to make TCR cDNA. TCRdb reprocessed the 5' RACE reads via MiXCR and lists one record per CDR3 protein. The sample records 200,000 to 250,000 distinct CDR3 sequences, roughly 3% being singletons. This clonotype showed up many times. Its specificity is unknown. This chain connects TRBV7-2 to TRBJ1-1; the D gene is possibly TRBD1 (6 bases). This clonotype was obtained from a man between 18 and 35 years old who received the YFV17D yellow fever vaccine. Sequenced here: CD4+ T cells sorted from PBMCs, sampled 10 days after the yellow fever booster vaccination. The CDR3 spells CASTLQGLNTEAFF. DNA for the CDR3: TGTGCCAGCACCCTACAGGGACTGAACACTGAAGCTTTCTTT.